This T cell receptor beta chain was captured by sequencing in a study of PD-1 blockade in mismatch repair-deficient tumors. All patients were mismatch repair deficient, assessed by either PCR or immunohistochemistry. TCR sequencing covered a few patients who responded to pembrolizumab. Findings of the study overall: Tumor-resident clones, often undetectable pretreatment in blood, expanded then contracted after pembrolizumab.

Turning to this clone: Its antigen is as yet unknown.

The V end lost 1 base, the J end lost 2 bases, and 8 bases lay between the germline ends. The CDR3 spans 14 residues. CDR1 is GTSNPN, CDR2 SVGIG, per germline (reference sequence). Repertoires were generated with immunoSEQ multiplex PCR, while TCRdb's copy carries only in-frame clones and drops some. The table includes about 100,000 clones, 70% to 85% detected once. This material consisted of peripheral blood, taken roughly 36 weeks after starting pembrolizumab. This TCR came from an adult with mismatch repair-deficient cancer. The chain joins TRBV30 to TRBJ2-2; D is unclear. The CDR3 DNA is TGTGCCTGGAGTGCATTCACAAACACCGGGGAGCTGTTTTTT. Protein: CAWSAFTNTGELFF.